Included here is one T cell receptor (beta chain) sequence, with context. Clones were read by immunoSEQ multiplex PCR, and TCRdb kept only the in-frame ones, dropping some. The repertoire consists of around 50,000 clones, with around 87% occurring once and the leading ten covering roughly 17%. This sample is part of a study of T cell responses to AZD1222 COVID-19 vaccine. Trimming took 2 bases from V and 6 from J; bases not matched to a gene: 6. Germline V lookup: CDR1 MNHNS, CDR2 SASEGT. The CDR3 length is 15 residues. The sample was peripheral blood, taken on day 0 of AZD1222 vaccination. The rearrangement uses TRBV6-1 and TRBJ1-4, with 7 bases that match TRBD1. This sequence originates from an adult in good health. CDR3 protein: CASSEPTGAYEKLFF. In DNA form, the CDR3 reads TGTGCCAGCAGTGAACCCACAGGGGCATATGAAAAACTGTTTTTT.